This TCR beta chain was retrieved from a study of blood T cell repertoires in COVID-19. Study overall: Sites in the United States, Italy and Spain provided acute and convalescent COVID-19 samples. PBMCs, B-cell-depleted T cells, or T cells were the source of the cDNA or gDNA that made up the material.

Trimming stripped 0 bases from V and 7 bases from J, with 15 bases between. The CDR3 totals 14 residues. Germline CDR1 reads SQVTM; CDR2 reads ANQGSEA. Profiled with immunoSEQ multiplex PCR; TCRdb holds only in-frame clones, not every one. The sample includes approximately 210,000 clones, approximately 94% of them seen just once. During active infection, Seattle patients enrolled and were then monitored through disease. This receptor was obtained from a man younger than 45 with COVID-19, enrolled during active disease. The chain couples TRBV29-1 to TRBJ2-5; perhaps TRBD1 as D (6 bases). The sample comprised peripheral blood. In nucleotides, the CDR3 is TGCAGCGTTGAAGATCAGGGGCTCGCTGTGACCCAGTACTTC. Translation: CSVEDQGLAVTQYF.